This T cell receptor (beta chain) is from a study of T cells after yellow fever vaccination. TCRdb called the 5' RACE reads again in MiXCR, with one record for every CDR3 protein. The data show some 420,000 distinct CDR3 sequences, 18% seen once. Unmatched junction bases numbered 1, after V lost 0 bases and J lost 7 bases. CDR1 is SGHTA and CDR2 is FQGNSA in the germline V gene. This CDR3 spans 14 amino acids. This clonotype appeared once. Its specificity is unknown. Overall study results and limits: There was a small share of clonotypes that showed up in both the CD4 and CD8 compartments. Repertoires obtained by FACS sorting could include abundant clonotypes that entered as contaminants from the bulk population.

The chain combines TRBV7-2 with TRBJ2-1; 9 bases line up with TRBD2. Sequencing was performed on PBMCs, taken before the yellow fever booster vaccination. This clonotype was obtained from a man in his late teens or twenties who received the YFV17D yellow fever vaccine. CDR3 DNA sequence: TGTGCCAGCAGCTTAGCCCTAGCGGGGAATGAGCAGTTCTTC. This encodes CASSLALAGNEQFF.